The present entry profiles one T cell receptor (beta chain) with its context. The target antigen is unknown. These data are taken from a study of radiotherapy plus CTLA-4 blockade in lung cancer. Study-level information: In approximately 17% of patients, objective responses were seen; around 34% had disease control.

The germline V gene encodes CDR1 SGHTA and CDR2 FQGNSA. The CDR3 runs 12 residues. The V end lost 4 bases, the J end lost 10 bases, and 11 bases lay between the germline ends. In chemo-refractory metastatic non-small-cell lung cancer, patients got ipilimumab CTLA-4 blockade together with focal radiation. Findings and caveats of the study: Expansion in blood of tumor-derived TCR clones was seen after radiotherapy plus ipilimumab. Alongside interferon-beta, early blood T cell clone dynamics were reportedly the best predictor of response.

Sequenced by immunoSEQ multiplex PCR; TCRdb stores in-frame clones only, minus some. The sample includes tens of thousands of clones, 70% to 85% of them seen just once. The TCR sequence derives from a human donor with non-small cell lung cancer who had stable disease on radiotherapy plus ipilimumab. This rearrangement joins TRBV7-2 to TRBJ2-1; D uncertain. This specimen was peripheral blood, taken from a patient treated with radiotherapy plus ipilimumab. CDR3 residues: CASSSRGREQFF. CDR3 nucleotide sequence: TGTGCCAGCAGCTCCCGTGGGCGAGAGCAGTTCTTC.